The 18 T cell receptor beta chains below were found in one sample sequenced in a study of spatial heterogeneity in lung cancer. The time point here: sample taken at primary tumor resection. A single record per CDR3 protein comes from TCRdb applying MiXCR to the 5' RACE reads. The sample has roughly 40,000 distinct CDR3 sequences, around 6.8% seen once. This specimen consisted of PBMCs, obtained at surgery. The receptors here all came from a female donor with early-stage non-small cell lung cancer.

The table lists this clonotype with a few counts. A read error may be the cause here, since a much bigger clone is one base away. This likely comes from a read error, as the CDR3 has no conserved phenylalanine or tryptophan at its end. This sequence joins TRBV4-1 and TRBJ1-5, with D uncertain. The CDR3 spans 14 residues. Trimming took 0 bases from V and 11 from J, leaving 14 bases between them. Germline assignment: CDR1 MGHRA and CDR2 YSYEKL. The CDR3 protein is CASSQETVTSTQHS. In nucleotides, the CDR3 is TGCGCCAGCAGCCAAGAGACCGTCACGTCGACCCAGCATTCT.

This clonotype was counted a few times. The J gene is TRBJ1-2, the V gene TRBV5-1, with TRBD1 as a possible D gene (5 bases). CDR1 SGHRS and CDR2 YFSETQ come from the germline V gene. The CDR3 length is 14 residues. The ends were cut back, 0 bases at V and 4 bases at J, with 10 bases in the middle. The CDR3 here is CASSLGQGGYGYTF. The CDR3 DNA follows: TGCGCCAGCAGCTTGGGGCAGGGTGGCTATGGCTACACCTTC.

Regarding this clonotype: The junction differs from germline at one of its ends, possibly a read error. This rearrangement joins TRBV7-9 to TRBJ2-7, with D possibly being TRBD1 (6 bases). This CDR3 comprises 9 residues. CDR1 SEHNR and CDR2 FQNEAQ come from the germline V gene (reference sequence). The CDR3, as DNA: TGTGCCAGCAGCCAACAGGGTCCCTTC. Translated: CASSQQGPF. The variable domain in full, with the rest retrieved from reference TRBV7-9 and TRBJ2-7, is DTGVSQNPRHKITKRGQNVTFRCDPISEHNRLYWYRQTLGQGPEFLTYFQNEAQLEKSRLLSDRFSAERPKGSFSTLEIQRTEQGDSAMYLCASSQQGPFGPGTRLTVT.

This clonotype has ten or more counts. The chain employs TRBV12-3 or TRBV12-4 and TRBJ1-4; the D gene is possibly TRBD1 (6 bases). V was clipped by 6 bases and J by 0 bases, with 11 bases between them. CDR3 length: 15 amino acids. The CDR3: CASSPGQSTNEKLFF. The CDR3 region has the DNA TGTGCCAGCAGCCCTGGACAGTCAACTAATGAAAAACTGTTTTTT.

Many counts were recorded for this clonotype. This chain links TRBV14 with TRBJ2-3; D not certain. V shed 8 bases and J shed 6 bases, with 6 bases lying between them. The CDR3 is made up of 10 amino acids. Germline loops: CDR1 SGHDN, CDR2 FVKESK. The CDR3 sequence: CASSRDTQYF. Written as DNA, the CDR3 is TGTGCCAGCTCAAGGGATACGCAGTATTTT.

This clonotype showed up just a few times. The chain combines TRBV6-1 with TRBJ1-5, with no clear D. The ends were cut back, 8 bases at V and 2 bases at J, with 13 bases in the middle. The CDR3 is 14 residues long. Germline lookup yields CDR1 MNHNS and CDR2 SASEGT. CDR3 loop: CASGGGQRNQPQHF. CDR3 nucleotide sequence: TGTGCCAGCGGAGGAGGGCAACGCAATCAGCCCCAGCATTTT.

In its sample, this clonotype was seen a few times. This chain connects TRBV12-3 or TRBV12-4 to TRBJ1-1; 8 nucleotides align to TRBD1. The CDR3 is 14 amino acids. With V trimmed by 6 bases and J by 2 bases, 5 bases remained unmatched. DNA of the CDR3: TGTGCCAGCAGGGACAGGGAGACAAACACTGAAGCTTTCTTT. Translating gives CASRDRETNTEAFF.

The CDR3: CASSFDRGSGNTIYF. CDR3 coding DNA: TGTGCCAGCAGCTTCGACAGGGGTTCTGGAAACACCATATATTTT. The chain carries TRBV5-4 and TRBJ1-3; 8 bases are shared with TRBD1. This CDR3 has 15 amino acids. From germline, CDR1 is SGHNT and CDR2 YYREEE (reference sequence). The junction had 2 bases not matched to a gene; V was cut back by 2 bases and J by 1 base.

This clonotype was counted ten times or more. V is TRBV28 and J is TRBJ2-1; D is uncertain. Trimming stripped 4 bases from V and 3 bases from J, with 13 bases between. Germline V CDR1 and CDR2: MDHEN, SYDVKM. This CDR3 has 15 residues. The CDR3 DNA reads TGTGCCAGCAGTTCCTCCGGCGGTGGCTACAATGAGCAGTTCTTC. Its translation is CASSSSGGGYNEQFF. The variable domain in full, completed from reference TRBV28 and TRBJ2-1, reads DVKVTQSSRYLVKRTGEKVFLECVQDMDHENMFWYRQDPGLGLRLIYFSYDVKMKEKGDIPEGYSVSREKKERFSLILESASTNQTSMYLCASSSSGGGYNEQFFGPGTRLTVL.

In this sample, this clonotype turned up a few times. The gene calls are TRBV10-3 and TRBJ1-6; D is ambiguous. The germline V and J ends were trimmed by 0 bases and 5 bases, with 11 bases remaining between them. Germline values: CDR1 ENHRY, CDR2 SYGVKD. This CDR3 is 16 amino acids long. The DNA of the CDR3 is TGTGCCATCAGTGAGTCCTCGGTGGAGAATAATTCACCCCTCCACTTT. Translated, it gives CAISESSVENNSPLHF.

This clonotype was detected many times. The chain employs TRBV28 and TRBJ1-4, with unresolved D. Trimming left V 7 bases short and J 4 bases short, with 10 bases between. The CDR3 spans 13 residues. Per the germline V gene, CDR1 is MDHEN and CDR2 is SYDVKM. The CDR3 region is CASMDSYNEKLFF. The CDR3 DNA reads TGTGCCAGCATGGACTCTTATAATGAAAAACTGTTTTTT.

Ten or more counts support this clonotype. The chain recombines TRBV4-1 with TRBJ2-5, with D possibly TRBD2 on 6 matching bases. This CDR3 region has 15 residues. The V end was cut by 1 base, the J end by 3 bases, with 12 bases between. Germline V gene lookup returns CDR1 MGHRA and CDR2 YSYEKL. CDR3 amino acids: CASSQGLGREETQYF. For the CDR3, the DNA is TGCGCCAGCAGCCAAGGACTAGGGAGAGAAGAGACCCAGTACTTC.

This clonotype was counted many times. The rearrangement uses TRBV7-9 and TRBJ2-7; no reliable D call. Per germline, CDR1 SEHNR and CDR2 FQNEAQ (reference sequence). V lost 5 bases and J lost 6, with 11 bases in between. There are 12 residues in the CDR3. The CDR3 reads CASSPIRSEQYF. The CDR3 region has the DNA TGTGCCAGCAGCCCGATTCGGAGCGAGCAGTACTTC. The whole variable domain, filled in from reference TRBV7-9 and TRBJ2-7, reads DTGVSQNPRHKITKRGQNVTFRCDPISEHNRLYWYRQTLGQGPEFLTYFQNEAQLEKSRLLSDRFSAERPKGSFSTLEIQRTEQGDSAMYLCASSPIRSEQYFGPGTRLTVT.

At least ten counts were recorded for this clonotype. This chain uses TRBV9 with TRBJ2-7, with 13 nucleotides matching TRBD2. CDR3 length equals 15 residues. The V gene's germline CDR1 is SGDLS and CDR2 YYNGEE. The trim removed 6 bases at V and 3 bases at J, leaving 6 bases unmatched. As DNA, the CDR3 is TGTGCCAGCAAAAGACTAGCGGGGGGTGACTACGAGCAGTACTTC. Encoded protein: CASKRLAGGDYEQYF. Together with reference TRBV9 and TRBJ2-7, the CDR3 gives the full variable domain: DSGVTQTPKHLITATGQRVTLRCSPRSGDLSVYWYQQSLDQGLQFLIQYYNGEERAKGNILERFSAQQFPDLHSELNLSSLELGDSALYFCASKRLAGGDYEQYFGPGTRLTVT.

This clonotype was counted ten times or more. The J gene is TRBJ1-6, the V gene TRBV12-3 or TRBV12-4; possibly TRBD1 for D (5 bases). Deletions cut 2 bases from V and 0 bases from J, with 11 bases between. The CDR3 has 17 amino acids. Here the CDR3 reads CASSLQGSSSYNSPLHF. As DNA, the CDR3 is TGTGCCAGCAGTTTACAGGGTTCTAGCTCCTATAATTCACCCCTCCACTTT.

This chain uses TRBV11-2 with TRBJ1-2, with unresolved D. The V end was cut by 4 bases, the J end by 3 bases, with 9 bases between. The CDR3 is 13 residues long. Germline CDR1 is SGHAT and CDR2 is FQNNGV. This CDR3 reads CASSSRDYYGYTF. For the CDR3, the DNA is TGTGCCAGCAGCTCACGGGATTACTATGGCTACACCTTC.

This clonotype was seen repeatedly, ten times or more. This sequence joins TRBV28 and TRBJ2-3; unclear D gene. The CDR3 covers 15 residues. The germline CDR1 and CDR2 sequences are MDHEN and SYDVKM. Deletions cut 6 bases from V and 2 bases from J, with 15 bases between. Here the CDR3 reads CASSGYQVTTDTQYF. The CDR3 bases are TGTGCCAGCAGCGGGTACCAGGTTACCACAGATACGCAGTATTTT.

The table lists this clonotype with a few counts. The CDR3 spells CASSYSTQYF. CDR3 sequence (DNA): TGTGCCAGCTCGTACTCTACGCAGTATTTT. The chain links TRBV18 to TRBJ2-3; D is unresolved. The V end was cut by 6 bases, the J end by 8 bases, with 6 bases between. The CDR3 extends over 10 amino acids. Germline V gives CDR1 KGHSH, CDR2 LQKENI.